This entry lists 9 T cell receptor beta chains sequenced from one sample in a study of T cell repertoires in cytomegalovirus infection. TCRdb redid the calling of the reads with MiXCR, one entry per CDR3 protein. The sample contains around 320,000 distinct CDR3 sequences, approximately 9.5% of which appear only once. The specimen sequenced was PBMCs. These TCRs come from a human donor in good health (CMV status not recorded). Some clones in this sample may be carry-over from other donors' samples.

This clonotype was observed at least ten times. The CDR3 DNA reads TGTGCCAGCAGCTTAGCGCGGACAGGGAATTCACCCCTCCACTTT. Encoded protein: CASSLARTGNSPLHF. The V and J genes are TRBV7-8 and TRBJ1-6, with TRBD1 matching 8 bases. CDR1 and CDR2 (germline): SGHVS, FQNEAQ. This CDR3 is 15 amino acids long. The J segment lost 7 bases and the V segment lost 0 bases, leaving 2 bases of the junction unmatched.

This clonotype was seen more than once but under ten times. The chain's CDR3 is CASSYPRISGRWEQTDTQYF. The DNA for the CDR3 is TGTGCCAGCAGTTACCCCCGGATTAGCGGGAGGTGGGAGCAAACAGATACGCAGTATTTT. The chain has TRBV6-6 and TRBJ2-3; TRBD2 matches at 10 bases. CDR1 is MNHNY and CDR2 is SVGAGI in the germline V gene (reference sequence). Trimming took 2 bases from V and 3 from J; bases not matched to a gene: 17. This CDR3 contains 20 residues.

This clonotype was seen a few times. This chain joins TRBV24-1 and TRBJ2-7, with 7 nucleotides matching TRBD1. There are 13 residues in the CDR3. Germline-derived CDR1 and CDR2 are KGHDR and SFDVKD. Trimming took 4 bases from V and 5 from J; bases not matched to a gene: 4. In DNA form, the CDR3 reads TGTGCCACCAGTGACCATACAGGGGACGAGCAGTACTTC. Translation: CATSDHTGDEQYF.

This clonotype was recorded at least ten times. The V gene is TRBV12-3 or TRBV12-4, the J gene TRBJ1-4, with a weak D call TRBD1 (5 bases). Trimming left V 5 bases short and J 8 bases short, with 12 bases between. The CDR3 runs 13 residues. The CDR3 region is CASSLAGTEKLFF. DNA of the CDR3: TGTGCCAGCAGTCTGGCCGGGACGGAAAAACTGTTTTTT.

The genes are TRBV15 and TRBJ1-1; D is uncertain. V lost 0 bases and J lost 13, with 15 bases in between. The CDR3 sequence is 13 residues long. CDR1 is LNHNV, CDR2 YYDKDF, per germline (reference sequence). The CDR3 loop is CATSRDGEKLVFF. In DNA, the CDR3 is TGTGCCACCAGCAGAGATGGGGAAAAGTTGGTTTTCTTT.

This clonotype was observed many times. The J gene is TRBJ2-2, the V gene TRBV7-3; D unclear. The CDR3 is 13 residues long. The V gene lost 5 bases and the J gene lost 1 base, with 5 bases spanning the gap. CDR1 and CDR2 from the germline V gene are SGHTA and FQGTGA. CDR3 sequence (DNA): TGTGCCAGCAGCCAGGTGAACACCGGGGAGCTGTTTTTT. It specifies CASSQVNTGELFF.

With regard to this clonotype: A much larger clonotype is one base distant, so this may be a read error. The chain uses TRBV7-2 and TRBJ1-2; no definite D call. The CDR3 loop spans 14 amino acids. From germline, CDR1 is SGHTA and CDR2 FQGNSA. Trimming took 5 bases from V and 1 from J, leaving 11 bases between them. In nucleotides, the CDR3 is TGTGCCAGCAGCCCCGAACGGAATAACTATGGCTACACCTTC. Protein sequence: CASSPERNNYGYTF.

Note on this clonotype: It may be a read error: a sequence one base away is much more abundant. The chain recombines TRBV7-2 with TRBJ2-7, with TRBD2 matching over 7 bases. CDR1 and CDR2 from the germline V gene are SGHTA and FQGNSA. The CDR3 runs to 13 residues. The CDR3 spells CASFGGSYYEQHF. Written as DNA, the CDR3 is TGTGCCAGCTTTGGCGGGAGTTACTACGAGCAGCACTTC.

This clonotype was observed a few times. The CDR3 loop is CASSLLLRGAGDTQYF. The DNA of the CDR3 is TGTGCCAGCAGCCTACTACTGCGGGGGGCCGGAGATACGCAGTATTTT. The J gene is TRBJ2-3, the V gene TRBV7-6, with 8 bases matching TRBD2. CDR1 and CDR2 (germline): SGHVS, FNYEAQ. J gave up 5 bases and V 5 bases, and 12 bases lay outside the gene matches. The CDR3 runs to 16 residues.